This T cell receptor beta chain was sequenced for a study of blood T cell repertoires in COVID-19. Looking at the study overall: Samples of COVID-19 (acute and convalescent) were obtained from the United States, Italy and Spain. In each case, the material was cDNA or gDNA derived from T cells, B-cell-depleted T cells, or PBMCs.

In the study's own analysis: Amplifying reference gene primers gave estimates of nucleated cell counts. TCRdb's table, derived via immunoSEQ multiplex PCR, lists solely in-frame clones and lacks some. That table is the source of V, J and clone size, and D and trimming were worked out from the DNA. The data contain 40,000 or so clones, roughly 85% of them seen just once; the ten biggest clones take up about 4%. Sequenced sample: peripheral blood. The source is a man in his fifties or sixties with acute or convalescent COVID-19.

The CDR3, as DNA: TGTGCCAGCAGTTACCGCTACGAGCAGTACTTC. As protein: CASSYRYEQYF. The chain joins TRBV6-6 to TRBJ2-7; D ambiguous. In germline, CDR1 is MNHNY, CDR2 SVGAGI (reference sequence). This CDR3 has 11 amino acids. The V gene lost 2 bases and the J gene lost 3 bases, with 2 bases spanning the gap.